The rows below give T cell receptor beta chains drawn from one sample of a study of blood T cell repertoires in COVID-19. The data were produced by immunoSEQ multiplex PCR, yet TCRdb's version contains in-frame clones alone and is incomplete. This sample carries over 75,000 clones, 80% of them seen once, and the ten largest clones take about a tenth. The sequencing input was peripheral blood. These receptors were obtained from a woman in her seventies with acute or convalescent COVID-19. Both conserved end residues are part of each CDR3. D genes are given only for firm matches. Where a row states a size, it is once, few, many or the class of an expanded clone; other rows omit it.

CDR3nt,CDR3aa,j_gene,v_gene,d_gene,abundance
TGTGCCAGCAGCTTGCAGGGCCCCACTGAAGCTTTCTTT,CASSLQGPTEAFF,TRBJ1-1,TRBV11-1,.,.
TGTGCCAGCAGCTTAGGCGGGGCGCCAGGGCCTCAGCCCCAGCATTTT,CASSLGGAPGPQPQHF,TRBJ1-5,TRBV7-9,.,.
TGTGCCACCCTGACAGGGAGCAATCAGCCCCAGCATTTT,CATLTGSNQPQHF,TRBJ1-5,TRBV24-1,TRBD1,.
TGTGCCAGCAATGAGAGGACAGGGCTATACAATGAGCAGTTCTTC,CASNERTGLYNEQFF,TRBJ2-1,TRBV2,TRBD1,.
TGTGCCACCAGTGACCCCCGAGGTTCGTTGGAGACCCAGTACTTC,CATSDPRGSLETQYF,TRBJ2-5,TRBV24-1,.,once
TGTGCCACCAGTGAGGGGCTTAGAGACTACAATGAGCAGTTCTTC,CATSEGLRDYNEQFF,TRBJ2-1,TRBV24-1,.,.
TGTGCCAGCAGCCGACGGGAGGCTAGAAACACCATATATTTT,CASSRREARNTIYF,TRBJ1-3,TRBV5-6,.,.
TGTGCCAGCAGCGCACAGGGGCCGGACACCGGGGAGCTGTTTTTT,CASSAQGPDTGELFF,TRBJ2-2,TRBV7-3,TRBD1,.
TGTGCCAGCAGTTTAGGCAGGGGGGAACGCTATGGCTACACCTTC,CASSLGRGERYGYTF,TRBJ1-2,TRBV28,TRBD1,.
TGTGCCAGTTCTTCCGGGACACCGAACACTGAAGCTTTCTTT,CASSSGTPNTEAFF,TRBJ1-1,TRBV3-1/TRBV3-2,.,.
TGTGCCAGCAGCCAAGCGGGACTCAAGAACACTGAAGCTTTCTTT,CASSQAGLKNTEAFF,TRBJ1-1,TRBV3-1/TRBV3-2,.,.
TGTGCCAGCAGTTTAAGGAGTCCTTTCGCAGGGGAGCTGTTTTTT,CASSLRSPFAGELFF,TRBJ2-2,TRBV28,.,.
TGTGCCAGCAGCGAGAAATGGGCAGGGGGTATAATGAACACTGAAGCTTTCTTT,CASSEKWAGGIMNTEAFF,TRBJ1-1,TRBV5-5,TRBD1,.
TGTGCCAGCAACCGACAGGCGTACCAAGAGACCCAGTACTTC,CASNRQAYQETQYF,TRBJ2-5,TRBV9,.,.
TGTGCCAGCAGCCGCCGACAGGCGACCCCTGAAGCTTTCTTT,CASSRRQATPEAFF,TRBJ1-1,TRBV7-9,.,many
TGTGCCAGCAGCTTAACTGCGAGCGGGGGGCCGGGGGAGCAGTACTTC,CASSLTASGGPGEQYF,TRBJ2-7,TRBV11-2,TRBD2,.
TGCGCCCGCCGCCAGCGGGGGGGAGCGGGACTAGCGGGAGGTACCTACGAGCAGTACTTC,CARRQRGGAGLAGGTYEQYF,TRBJ2-7,TRBV4-1,TRBD2,.
TGTGCCAGCAGCCAGGGACAGGGAACGGCCTACAATGAGCAGTTCTTC,CASSQGQGTAYNEQFF,TRBJ2-1,TRBV4-2,TRBD1,.
TGTGCCAGTAGTGGGCCGCTGGGGGCGCAGAACACTGAAGCTTTCTTT,CASSGPLGAQNTEAFF,TRBJ1-1,TRBV19,.,few
TGTGCCAGCAGCTTCACACCGGGAGCCACAGATACGCAGTATTTT,CASSFTPGATDTQYF,TRBJ2-3,TRBV7-2,.,.
TGTGCCAGCAGCCAAGATATCGGCCGGACAGGAGAGGGTGGCTACACCTTC,CASSQDIGRTGEGGYTF,TRBJ1-2,TRBV14,TRBD1,.
TGTGCCAGCAGCTTACTCCATCGGGGAGGGAAACTGTTTTTT,CASSLLHRGGKLFF,TRBJ1-4,TRBV11-2,.,.
TGCGCCAGCAGTGGGGCGGGGGCTAAAGCGGGTGAGCAGTTCTTC,CASSGAGAKAGEQFF,TRBJ2-1,TRBV10-2,.,.
TGTGCCAGCAGTGTCCGGGAAGGGTATGGCTACACCTTC,CASSVREGYGYTF,TRBJ1-2,TRBV2,.,.
TGTGCCAGCAGTCCCATAAGGGGGAACACTGAAGCTTTCTTT,CASSPIRGNTEAFF,TRBJ1-1,TRBV11-1,.,.
TGTGCCAGCAGTCTGTGGGGGGGTAATGAAAAACTGTTTTTT,CASSLWGGNEKLFF,TRBJ1-4,TRBV28,.,.
TGTGCCAGCAGTGAACCGGGCAGGGGGCATGGCTACACCTTC,CASSEPGRGHGYTF,TRBJ1-2,TRBV25-1,TRBD1,.
TGTGCCAGCAGCCAAGGGCCCAGGGAAGGCTACACCTTC,CASSQGPREGYTF,TRBJ1-2,TRBV14,.,once
TGTGCCAGCAGCCGCTGGACTAGCGGGAGTCGCAACGAGCAGTACTTC,CASSRWTSGSRNEQYF,TRBJ2-7,TRBV14,TRBD2,.
TGTGCCTGGAATCCGGGACAGGGGGCGATGGATGAGCAGTTCTTC,CAWNPGQGAMDEQFF,TRBJ2-1,TRBV30,TRBD1,.
TGTGCCAGTTCGGACAGGGGAACTAATGAAAAACTGTTTTTT,CASSDRGTNEKLFF,TRBJ1-4,TRBV19,TRBD1,.
TGCAGCGATAGGGGACAGGGGGTCTATGGCTACACCTTC,CSDRGQGVYGYTF,TRBJ1-2,TRBV29-1,TRBD1,.
TGCAGTGCTAGGGGGCCCAATGAGCAGTTCTTC,CSARGPNEQFF,TRBJ2-1,TRBV20-1,.,.
TGTGCCAGCAGCTATGACAGGGGTCACACTGAAGCTTTCTTT,CASSYDRGHTEAFF,TRBJ1-1,TRBV5-6,TRBD1,.
TGTGCCAGCAGCTTAGCCCGGGGAGGCACCGGGGAGCTGTTTTTT,CASSLARGGTGELFF,TRBJ2-2,TRBV11-2,.,.
TGTGCCAGCAGCCGACAGGGAGTCGGGAATTCACCCCTCCACTTT,CASSRQGVGNSPLHF,TRBJ1-6,TRBV14,TRBD1,.
TGTGCCACCAGCCTAGCGGGGGGGCCTACCAATGAGCAGTTCTTC,CATSLAGGPTNEQFF,TRBJ2-1,TRBV15,TRBD2,.
TGTGCCAGTAGTATGGTGCAGTCCTACGAGCAGTACTTC,CASSMVQSYEQYF,TRBJ2-7,TRBV19,.,.
TGTGCCAGCAGCCAAGAGGCCAGCGGGAGTACCTACAATGAGCAGTTCTTC,CASSQEASGSTYNEQFF,TRBJ2-1,TRBV4-2,TRBD2,.
TGTGCCAGCACCCAGCAAGAGACCCAGTACTTC,CASTQQETQYF,TRBJ2-5,TRBV2,.,few
TGTGCCAGTAGTCAAACAGGGGTTGACTATGGCTACACCTTC,CASSQTGVDYGYTF,TRBJ1-2,TRBV19,TRBD1,once
TGTGCCAGTAGTATACCCGTTATACAGGGCAGCCAGCATTTT,CASSIPVIQGSQHF,TRBJ1-5,TRBV19,.,.
TGTGCCAGCAGCCCCTGTCGGGATGAAGCTTTCTTT,CASSPCRDEAFF,TRBJ1-1,TRBV3-1/TRBV3-2,.,once
TGTGCCAGCAGCCAAGCGGGGAGGCCAGTAGGCTACACCTTC,CASSQAGRPVGYTF,TRBJ1-2,TRBV3-1/TRBV3-2,.,.
TGTGCCAGCAGTCGGGACACTAGCGGGAGAGGAGAGACCCAGTACTTC,CASSRDTSGRGETQYF,TRBJ2-5,TRBV28,TRBD2,.
TGTGCCAGCGGCGGTAGCTCCTACGAGCAGTACTTC,CASGGSSYEQYF,TRBJ2-7,TRBV2,.,.